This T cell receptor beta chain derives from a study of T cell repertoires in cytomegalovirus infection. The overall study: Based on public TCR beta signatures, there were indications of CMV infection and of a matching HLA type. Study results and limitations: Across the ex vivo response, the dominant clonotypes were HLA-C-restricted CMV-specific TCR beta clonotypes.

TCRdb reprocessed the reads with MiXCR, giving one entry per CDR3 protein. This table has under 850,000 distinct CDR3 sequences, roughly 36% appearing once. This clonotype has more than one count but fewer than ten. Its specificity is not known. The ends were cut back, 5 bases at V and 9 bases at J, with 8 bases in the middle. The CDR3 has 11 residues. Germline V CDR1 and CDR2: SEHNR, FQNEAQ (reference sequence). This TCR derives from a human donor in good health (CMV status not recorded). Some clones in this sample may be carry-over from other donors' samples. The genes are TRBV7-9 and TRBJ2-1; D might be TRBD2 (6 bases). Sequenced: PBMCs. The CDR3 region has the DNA TGTGCCAGCAGCGCGGGACCTGAGCAGTTCTTC. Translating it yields CASSAGPEQFF.